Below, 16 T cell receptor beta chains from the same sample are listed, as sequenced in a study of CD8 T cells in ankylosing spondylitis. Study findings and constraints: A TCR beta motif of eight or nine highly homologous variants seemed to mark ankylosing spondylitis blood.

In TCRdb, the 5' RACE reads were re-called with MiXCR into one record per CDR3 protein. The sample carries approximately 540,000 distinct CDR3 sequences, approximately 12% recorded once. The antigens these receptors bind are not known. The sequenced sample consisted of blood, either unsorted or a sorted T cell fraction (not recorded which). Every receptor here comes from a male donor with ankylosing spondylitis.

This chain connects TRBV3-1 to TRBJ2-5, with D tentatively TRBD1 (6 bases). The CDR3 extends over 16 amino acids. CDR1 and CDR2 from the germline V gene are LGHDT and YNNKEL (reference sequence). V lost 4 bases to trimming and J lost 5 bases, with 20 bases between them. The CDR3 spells CASSLLGRGVEETQYF. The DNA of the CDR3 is TGTGCCAGCAGCCTGCTGGGCAGGGGCGTTGAGGAGACCCAGTACTTC.

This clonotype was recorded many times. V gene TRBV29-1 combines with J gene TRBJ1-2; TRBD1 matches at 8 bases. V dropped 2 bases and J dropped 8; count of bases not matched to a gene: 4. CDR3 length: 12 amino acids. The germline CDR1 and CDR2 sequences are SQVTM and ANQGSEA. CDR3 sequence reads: CSVERTGSGYTF. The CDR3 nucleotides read TGCAGCGTTGAAAGGACAGGGTCCGGCTACACCTTC.

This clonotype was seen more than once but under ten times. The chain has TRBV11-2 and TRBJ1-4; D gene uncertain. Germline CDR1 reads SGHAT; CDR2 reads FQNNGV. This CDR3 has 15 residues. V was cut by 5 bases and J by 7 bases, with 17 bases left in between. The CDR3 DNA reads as TGTGCCAGCAGCCCCCCAAAAGTCTCTGGTGAAAAACTGTTTTTT. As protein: CASSPPKVSGEKLFF.

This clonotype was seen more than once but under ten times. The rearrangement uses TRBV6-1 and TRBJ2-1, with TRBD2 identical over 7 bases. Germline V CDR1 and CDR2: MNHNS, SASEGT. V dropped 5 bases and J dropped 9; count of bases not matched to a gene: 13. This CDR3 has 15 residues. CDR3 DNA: TGTGCCAGCAGTCCGTCCTGGGCGGGAGTGGTTGAGCAGTTCTTC. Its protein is CASSPSWAGVVEQFF.

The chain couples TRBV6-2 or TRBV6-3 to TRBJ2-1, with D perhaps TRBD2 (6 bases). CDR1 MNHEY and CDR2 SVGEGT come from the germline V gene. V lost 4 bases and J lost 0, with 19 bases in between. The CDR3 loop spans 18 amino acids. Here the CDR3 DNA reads TGTGCCAGCAGTTTCGAGGGTGGCGGGACCCCCTCCTACAATGAGCAGTTCTTC. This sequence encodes CASSFEGGGTPSYNEQFF.

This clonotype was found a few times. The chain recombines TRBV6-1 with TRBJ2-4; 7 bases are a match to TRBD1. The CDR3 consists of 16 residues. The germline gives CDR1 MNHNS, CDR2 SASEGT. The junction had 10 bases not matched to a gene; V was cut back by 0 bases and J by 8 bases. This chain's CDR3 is CASSEATGIMLDIQYF. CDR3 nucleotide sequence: TGTGCCAGCAGTGAAGCGACAGGGATCATGCTGGACATTCAGTACTTC.

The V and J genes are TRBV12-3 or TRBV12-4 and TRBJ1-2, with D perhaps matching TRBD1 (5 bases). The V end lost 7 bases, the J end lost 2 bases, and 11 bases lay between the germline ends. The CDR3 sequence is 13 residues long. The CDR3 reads CASTTTVNYGYTF. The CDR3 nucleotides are TGTGCCAGCACTACGACAGTCAACTATGGCTACACCTTC.

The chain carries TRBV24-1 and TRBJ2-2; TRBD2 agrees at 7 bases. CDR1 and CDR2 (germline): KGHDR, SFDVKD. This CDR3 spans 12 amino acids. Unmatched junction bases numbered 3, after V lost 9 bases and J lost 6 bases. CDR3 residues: CATAGRAGELFF. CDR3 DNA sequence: TGTGCCACCGCGGGGAGGGCCGGGGAGCTGTTTTTT.

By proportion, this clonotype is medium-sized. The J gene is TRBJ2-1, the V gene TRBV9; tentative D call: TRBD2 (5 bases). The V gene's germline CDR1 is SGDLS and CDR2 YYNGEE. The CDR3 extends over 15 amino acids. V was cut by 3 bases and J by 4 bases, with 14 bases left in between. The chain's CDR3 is CASSEGEGSYNEQFF. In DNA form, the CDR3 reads TGTGCCAGCAGCGAGGGAGAGGGATCTTACAATGAGCAGTTCTTC.

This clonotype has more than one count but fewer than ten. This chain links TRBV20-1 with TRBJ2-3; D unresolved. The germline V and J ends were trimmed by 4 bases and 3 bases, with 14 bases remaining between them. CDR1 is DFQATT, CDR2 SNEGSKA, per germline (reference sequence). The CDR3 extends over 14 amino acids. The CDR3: CSANPGSVTDTQYF. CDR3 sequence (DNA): TGCAGTGCTAATCCGGGCTCCGTGACAGATACGCAGTATTTT.

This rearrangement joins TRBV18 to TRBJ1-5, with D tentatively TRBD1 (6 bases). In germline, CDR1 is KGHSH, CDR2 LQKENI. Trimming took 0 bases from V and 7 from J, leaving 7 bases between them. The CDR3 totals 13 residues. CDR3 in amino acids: CASSPPRGQPQHF. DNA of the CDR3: TGTGCCAGCTCACCACCGAGGGGGCAGCCCCAGCATTTT.

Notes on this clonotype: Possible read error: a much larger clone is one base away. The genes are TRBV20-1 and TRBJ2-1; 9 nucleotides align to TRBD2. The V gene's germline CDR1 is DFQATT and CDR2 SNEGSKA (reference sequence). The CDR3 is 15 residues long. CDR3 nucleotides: TGCAGCCCCAGTTATAATAGCGGGAGTAGAAATGAGCAGTTCTTC. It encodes CSPSYNSGSRNEQFF.

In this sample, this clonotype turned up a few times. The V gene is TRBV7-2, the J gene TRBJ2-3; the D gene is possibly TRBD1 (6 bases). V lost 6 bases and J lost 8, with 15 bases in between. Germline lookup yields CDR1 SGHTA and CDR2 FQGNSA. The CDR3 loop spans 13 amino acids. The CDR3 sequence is CASSLGHQVTQYF. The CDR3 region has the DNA TGTGCCAGCAGTTTGGGACATCAGGTTACGCAGTATTTT.

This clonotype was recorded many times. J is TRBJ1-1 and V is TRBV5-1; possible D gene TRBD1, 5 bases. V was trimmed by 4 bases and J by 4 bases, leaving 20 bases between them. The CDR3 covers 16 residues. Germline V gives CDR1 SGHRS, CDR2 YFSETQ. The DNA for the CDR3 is TGCGCCAGCAGCCGGGATTCGGGGCCAGGTGGCACTGAAGCTTTCTTT. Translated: CASSRDSGPGGTEAFF. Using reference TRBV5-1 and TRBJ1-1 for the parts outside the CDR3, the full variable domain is KAGVTQTPRYLIKTRGQQVTLSCSPISGHRSVSWYQQTPGQGLQFLFEYFSETQRNKGNFPGRFSGRQFSNSRSEMNVSTLELGDSALYLCASSRDSGPGGTEAFFGQGTRLTVV.

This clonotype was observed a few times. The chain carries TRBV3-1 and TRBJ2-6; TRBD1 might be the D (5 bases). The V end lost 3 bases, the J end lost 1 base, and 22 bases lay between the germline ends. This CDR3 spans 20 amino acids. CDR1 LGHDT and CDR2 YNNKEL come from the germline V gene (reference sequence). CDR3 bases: TGTGCCAGCAGCCACTTCAGGCAGGGAATTGCTAGGTCTGGGGCCAACGTCCTGACTTTC. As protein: CASSHFRQGIARSGANVLTF.

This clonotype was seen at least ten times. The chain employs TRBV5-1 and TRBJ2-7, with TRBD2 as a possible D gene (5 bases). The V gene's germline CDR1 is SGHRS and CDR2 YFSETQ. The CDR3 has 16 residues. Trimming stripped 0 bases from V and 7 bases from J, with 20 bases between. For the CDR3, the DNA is TGCGCCAGCAGCTTGGTAGGTCTAGCTCAGCCGGGAGAGCAGTACTTC. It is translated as CASSLVGLAQPGEQYF.